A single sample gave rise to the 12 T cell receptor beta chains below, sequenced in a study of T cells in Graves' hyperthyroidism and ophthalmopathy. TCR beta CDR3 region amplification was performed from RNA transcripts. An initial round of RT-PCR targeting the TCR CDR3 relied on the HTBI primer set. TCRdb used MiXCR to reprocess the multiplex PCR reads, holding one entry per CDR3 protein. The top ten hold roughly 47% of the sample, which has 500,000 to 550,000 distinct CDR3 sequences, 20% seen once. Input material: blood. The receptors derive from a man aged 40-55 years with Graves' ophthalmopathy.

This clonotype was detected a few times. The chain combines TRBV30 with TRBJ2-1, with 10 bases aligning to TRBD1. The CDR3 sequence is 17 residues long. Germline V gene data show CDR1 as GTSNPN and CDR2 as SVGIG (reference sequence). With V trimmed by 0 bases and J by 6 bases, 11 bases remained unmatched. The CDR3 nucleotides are TGTGCCTGGAGTGTGCGGGACAGGGGAAAACACGGCAATGAGCAGTTCTTC. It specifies CAWSVRDRGKHGNEQFF.

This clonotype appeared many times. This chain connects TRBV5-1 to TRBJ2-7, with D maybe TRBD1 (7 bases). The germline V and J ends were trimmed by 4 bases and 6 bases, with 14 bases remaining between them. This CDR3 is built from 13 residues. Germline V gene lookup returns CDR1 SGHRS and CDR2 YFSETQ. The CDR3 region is CASSGGTVPEQYF. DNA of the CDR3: TGCGCCAGCAGCGGCGGGACAGTCCCCGAGCAGTACTTC.

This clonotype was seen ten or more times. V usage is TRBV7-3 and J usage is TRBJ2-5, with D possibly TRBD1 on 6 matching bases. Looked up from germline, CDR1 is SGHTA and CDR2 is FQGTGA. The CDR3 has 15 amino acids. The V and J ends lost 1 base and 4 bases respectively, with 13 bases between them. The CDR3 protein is CASSLRGGGGETQYF. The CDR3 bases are TGTGCCAGCAGCTTAAGAGGGGGTGGGGGAGAGACCCAGTACTTC.

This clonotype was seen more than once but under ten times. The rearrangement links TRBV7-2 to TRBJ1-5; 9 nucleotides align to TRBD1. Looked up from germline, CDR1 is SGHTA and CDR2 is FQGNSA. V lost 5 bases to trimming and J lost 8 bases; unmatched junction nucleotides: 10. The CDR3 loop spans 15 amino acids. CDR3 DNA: TGTGCCAGCAGCCACAGACAGGGGGATTTGGAGCCCCAGCATTTT. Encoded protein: CASSHRQGDLEPQHF. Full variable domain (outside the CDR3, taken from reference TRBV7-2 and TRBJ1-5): GAGVSQSPSNKVTEKGKDVELRCDPISGHTALYWYRQSLGQGLEFLIYFQGNSAPDKSGLPSDRFSAERTGGSVSTLTIQRTQQEDSAVYLCASSHRQGDLEPQHFGDGTRLSIL.

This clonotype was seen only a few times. The CDR3: CASRSGTDYGYTF. Written as DNA, the CDR3 is TGTGCCAGCAGGTCCGGGACAGACTATGGCTACACCTTC. This chain joins TRBV28 and TRBJ1-2; 7 bases are a match to TRBD1. Germline V lookup: CDR1 MDHEN, CDR2 SYDVKM. The CDR3 is made up of 13 amino acids. With 6 bases clipped from V and 3 bases from J, the junction kept 4 bases outside the gene matches.

For the CDR3, the DNA is TGTGCCAGCAGCTCAACCCACTTCGCGTCAGGGGATACGCAGTATTTT. As protein: CASSSTHFASGDTQYF. V is TRBV11-2 and J is TRBJ2-3; D perhaps matches TRBD1 (5 bases). Trimming stripped 4 bases from V and 6 bases from J, with 20 bases between. CDR3 size: 16 residues. Germline values: CDR1 SGHAT, CDR2 FQNNGV.

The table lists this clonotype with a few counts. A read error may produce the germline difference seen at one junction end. The CDR3, as DNA: TGTGCCGGCAGCTTAGAGGTTAGCGGGAGAAGCCATGAGCAGTTCTTC. It codes for CAGSLEVSGRSHEQFF. The chain joins TRBV7-2 to TRBJ2-1, with 9 bases matching TRBD2. The CDR3 is 16 amino acids. Per germline, CDR1 SGHTA and CDR2 FQGNSA.

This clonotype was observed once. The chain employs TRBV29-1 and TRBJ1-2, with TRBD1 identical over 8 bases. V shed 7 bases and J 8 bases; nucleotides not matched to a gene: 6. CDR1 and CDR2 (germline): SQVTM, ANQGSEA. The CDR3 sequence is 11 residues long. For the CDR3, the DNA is TGCAGCGGGACAGGGAGGAGCGGCTACACCTTC. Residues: CSGTGRSGYTF.

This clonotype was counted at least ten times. The DNA of the CDR3 is TGTGCCAGCTCACCCCTGGGGACCGACACCGGGGAGCTGTTTTTT. Protein: CASSPLGTDTGELFF. J is TRBJ2-2 and V is TRBV18; D assignment may be TRBD1 or TRBD2 (5 bases each). The CDR3 consists of 15 residues. Germline V gene lookup returns CDR1 KGHSH and CDR2 LQKENI. The germline V and J ends were trimmed by 3 bases and 3 bases, with 11 bases remaining between them.

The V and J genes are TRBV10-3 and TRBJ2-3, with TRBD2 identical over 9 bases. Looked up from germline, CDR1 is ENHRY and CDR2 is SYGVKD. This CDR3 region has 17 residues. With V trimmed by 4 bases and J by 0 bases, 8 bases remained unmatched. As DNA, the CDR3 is TGTGCCATCAGTGTGGGGGCTAGCGGGACTAGCACAGATACGCAGTATTTT. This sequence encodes CAISVGASGTSTDTQYF.

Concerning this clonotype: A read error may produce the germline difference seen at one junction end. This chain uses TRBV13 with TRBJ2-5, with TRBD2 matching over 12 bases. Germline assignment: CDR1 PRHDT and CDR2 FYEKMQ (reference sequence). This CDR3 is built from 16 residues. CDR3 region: CAGSSFLAGGQETQYF. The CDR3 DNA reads TGTGCCGGCAGCTCCTTCCTAGCGGGAGGGCAAGAGACCCAGTACTTC.

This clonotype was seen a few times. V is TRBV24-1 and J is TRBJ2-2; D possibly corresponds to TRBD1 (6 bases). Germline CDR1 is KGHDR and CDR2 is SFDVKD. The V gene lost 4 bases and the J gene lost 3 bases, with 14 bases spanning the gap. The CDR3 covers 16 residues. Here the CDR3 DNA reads TGTGCCACCAGTGACCCGGAACAGGGTGACACCGGGGAGCTGTTTTTT. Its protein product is CATSDPEQGDTGELFF.